Listed here are 16 T cell receptor beta chains from one sample, sequenced in a study of blood T cell repertoires in COVID-19 (dated by TCRdb to 2020 to 2022). Libraries were built with the immunoSEQ multiplex PCR assay. TCRdb took over this immuneACCESS table, retaining in-frame rearrangements with V and J assigned. Such tables are incomplete; in checked studies, under half of the missing clones stem from an unresolved V gene, and the remainder is unexplained. Counted in this sample were about 250,000 clones; 65% to 90% of them appeared once. Of the sample, about 4.4% is held by the ten largest clones. Sequenced input: peripheral blood. The receptors shown here come from a woman in her 70s with acute or convalescent COVID-19.

The chain has TRBV10-1 and TRBJ1-3; possible D gene TRBD1, 6 bases. Trimming left V 5 bases short and J 0 bases short, with 8 bases between. This CDR3 is built from 14 residues. Germline-derived CDR1 and CDR2 are WNHNN and SYGVQD (reference sequence). Written as DNA, the CDR3 is TGCGCCAGCAGTTCAGGGGTCTCTGGAAACACCATATATTTT. It encodes CASSSGVSGNTIYF.

The table lists this clone with a count of one. V usage is TRBV19 and J usage is TRBJ2-2; TRBD1 agrees at 9 bases. The CDR3 runs to 15 residues. With 6 bases clipped from V and 6 bases from J, the junction kept 8 bases outside the gene matches. CDR1 LNHDA and CDR2 SQIVND come from the germline V gene (reference sequence). The CDR3 DNA sequence: TGTGCCAGTAGGCCGGGACAGGGTGGGGCCGGGGAGCTGTTTTTT. Its protein product is CASRPGQGGAGELFF.

Comments on this clone: This sample includes further DNA sequences coding for the same CDR3. CDR3 residues: CASSPGGNEQFF. The CDR3, as DNA: TGTGCCAGCAGCCCAGGGGGTAATGAGCAGTTCTTC. This sequence joins TRBV7-2 and TRBJ2-1; 7 positions match TRBD1. Germline CDR1 SGHTA, CDR2 FQGNSA. This CDR3 spans 12 amino acids. Trimming removed 5 bases from V and 7 bases from J; junction bases left unmatched: 2.

This clone was seen just once. The V call is TRBV3-1 (or the pseudogene TRBV3-2), the J call TRBJ1-1, with 7 bases fitting TRBD1. Germline V gives CDR1 LGHDT, CDR2 YNNKEL (reference sequence). V gave up 4 bases and J gave up 1 base; unmatched junction bases: 3. This CDR3 has 14 amino acids. CDR3: CASSLTGQNTEAFF. CDR3 nucleotide sequence: TGTGCCAGCAGCCTGACAGGGCAGAACACTGAAGCTTTCTTT.

This clone was recorded only once. V usage is TRBV19 and J usage is TRBJ1-2; 12 bases map to TRBD1. Trimming removed 3 bases from V and 4 bases from J; junction bases left unmatched: 15. Germline V CDR1 and CDR2: LNHDA, SQIVND (reference sequence). The CDR3 has 19 amino acids. CDR3 residues: CASSISIRGQGAQSYGYTF. DNA of the CDR3: TGTGCCAGTAGTATTTCCATCCGGGGACAGGGGGCGCAGAGCTATGGCTACACCTTC.

The chain is built from TRBV7-2 and TRBJ2-3, with 8 nucleotides matching TRBD2. Germline lookup yields CDR1 SGHTA and CDR2 FQGNSA. J gave up 5 bases and V 4 bases, and 2 bases lay outside the gene matches. This CDR3 region has 13 residues. This chain's CDR3 is CASSWRGVDTQYF. In DNA, the CDR3 is TGTGCCAGCAGCTGGCGGGGGGTAGATACGCAGTATTTT.

This clone was seen once. A much larger clone differs by one base, so this may be a read error. The chain has TRBV12-3 or TRBV12-4 and TRBJ1-1, with D possibly being TRBD1 (6 bases). V lost 6 bases and J 1 base, leaving 9 bases between the germline ends. The CDR3 is 13 amino acids. CDR3 in DNA: TGTGCCAGCAGGAAGACAGGGAACACTGAAGCTTTCTTT. Translating it yields CASRKTGNTEAFF.

As for this clone: Additional DNA sequences in this sample encode the identical CDR3. The J gene is TRBJ1-1, the V gene TRBV11-2; 8 nucleotides agree with TRBD1. CDR1 and CDR2 from the germline V gene are SGHAT and FQNNGV. The V and J ends lost 4 bases and 1 base, in that order; junction bases with no gene match: 5. CDR3 length equals 15 residues. In DNA, the CDR3 is TGTGCCAGCAGCTCGCGGACAGGGCAGAACACTGAAGCTTTCTTT. It specifies CASSSRTGQNTEAFF.

The chain carries TRBV4-2 and TRBJ2-1; the match to TRBD2 covers 11 bases. V was clipped by 4 bases and J by 4 bases; unmatched bases: 9. CDR3 length equals 17 residues. Germline-derived CDR1 and CDR2 are LGHNA and YNFKEQ. The CDR3 region has the DNA TGTGCCAGCAGCCCGTCCGCTACTAGCGGGGGTTACAATGAGCAGTTCTTC. Translating it yields CASSPSATSGGYNEQFF.

The chain combines TRBV6-5 with TRBJ1-1; D unresolved. CDR1 is MNHEY and CDR2 is SVGAGI in the germline V gene. V shed 0 bases and J shed 10 bases, with 12 bases lying between them. The CDR3 covers 13 residues. CDR3 amino acids: CASSYSGTAVAFF. Written as DNA, the CDR3 is TGTGCCAGCAGTTACTCAGGTACAGCGGTAGCTTTCTTT.

The chain employs TRBV4-2 and TRBJ1-6; a possible D gene is TRBD1 (5 bases). V gave up 0 bases and J gave up 7 bases, with 13 bases separating them. The CDR3 runs 16 residues. Looked up from germline, CDR1 is LGHNA and CDR2 is YNFKEQ. CDR3 nucleotides: TGTGCCAGCAGCCAAGAGGGGGGACTATACAATTCACCCCTCCACTTT. Translation gives CASSQEGGLYNSPLHF.

The chain links TRBV6-2 or TRBV6-3 to TRBJ1-2; possibly TRBD1 for D (5 bases). Germline CDR1 reads MNHEY; CDR2 reads SVGEGT. The ends were cut back, 0 bases at V and 14 bases at J, with 19 bases in the middle. The CDR3 has 14 residues. The chain's CDR3 is CASSYSTGGGPGTF. The CDR3 nucleotides are TGTGCCAGCAGTTACTCCACTGGCGGGGGTCCTGGGACCTTC.

The chain joins TRBV30 to TRBJ1-3, with D possibly matching TRBD1 (5 bases). V was trimmed by 5 bases and J by 0 bases, leaving 8 bases between them. The CDR3 consists of 13 residues. CDR1 is GTSNPN and CDR2 is SVGIG in the germline V gene (reference sequence). CDR3 coding DNA: TGTGCCTGGGGGGGACTCTCTGGAAACACCATATATTTT. Its protein product is CAWGGLSGNTIYF.

This chain uses TRBV6-2 or TRBV6-3 with TRBJ1-2; 7 bases align to TRBD1. V gave up 2 bases and J gave up 5 bases; unmatched junction bases: 5. Germline V lookup: CDR1 MNHEY, CDR2 SVGEGT. This CDR3 has 14 amino acids. DNA for the CDR3: TGTGCCAGCAGTTACCTGGCAGGGGGATATGGCTACACCTTC. Its translation is CASSYLAGGYGYTF.

This clone has more than one count but fewer than ten. The chain employs TRBV5-1 and TRBJ1-2, with D perhaps TRBD1 (5 bases). Between the trimmed V and J ends, which lost 0 bases and 2 bases, there was a span of 11 bases. Germline CDR1 and CDR2: SGHRS and YFSETQ. The CDR3 is 15 amino acids. CDR3 loop: CASSLVDSANYGYTF. The CDR3 nucleotides read TGCGCCAGCAGCTTGGTTGACAGCGCAAACTATGGCTACACCTTC. The variable domain in full, with the rest retrieved from reference TRBV5-1 and TRBJ1-2, is KAGVTQTPRYLIKTRGQQVTLSCSPISGHRSVSWYQQTPGQGLQFLFEYFSETQRNKGNFPGRFSGRQFSNSRSEMNVSTLELGDSALYLCASSLVDSANYGYTFGSGTRLTVV.

This clone has only one observation. Within the sample, other DNA sequences also encode this same CDR3. The J gene is TRBJ2-7, the V gene TRBV12-3 or TRBV12-4; 8 nucleotides line up with TRBD1. J gave up 2 bases and V 5 bases, and 2 bases lay outside the gene matches. There are 13 residues in the CDR3. CDR3 nucleotides: TGTGCCAGCAGTCGACAGGGGCCCTACGAGCAGTACTTC. Residues: CASSRQGPYEQYF.